Following are 7 T cell receptor beta chains from one sample sequenced in a study of shared clonotypes between healthy human individuals. TCRdb keeps only in-frame clones here, not all; method: immunoSEQ multiplex PCR. The sample gives some 2.3 million clones, over 85% of which show up once; 0.39% is in the top ten. The specimen was naive CD4+ T cells from PBMCs. Subset of the sample: CD45RA+ positively selected. These receptors all stem from a man aged 18 to 30 in good health. Some clones in this sample may be carry-over from other donors' samples.

The chain links TRBV5-4 to TRBJ2-5, with no clear D. The CDR3 loop spans 14 amino acids. Germline loops: CDR1 SGHNT, CDR2 YYREEE (reference sequence). Trimming pared 0 bases from V and 3 bases from J, leaving 9 bases between. This chain's CDR3 is CASSLVQDEETQYF. As DNA, the CDR3 is TGTGCCAGCAGCTTGGTGCAGGATGAAGAGACCCAGTACTTC.

In the case of this clone: Other DNA sequences within the sample encode an identical CDR3. The chain combines TRBV28 with TRBJ1-1, with D perhaps matching TRBD1 (6 bases). Trimming removed 4 bases from V and 1 base from J, with 7 bases in between. Germline V gives CDR1 MDHEN, CDR2 SYDVKM. The CDR3 loop spans 13 amino acids. Here the CDR3 reads CASSSGANTEAFF. CDR3 nucleotide sequence: TGTGCCAGCAGTTCGGGGGCGAACACTGAAGCTTTCTTT.

The chain joins TRBV10-3 to TRBJ2-3, with TRBD1 identical over 7 bases. V lost 2 bases, J lost 3 bases, and 5 bases stayed unmatched. CDR1 is ENHRY, CDR2 SYGVKD, per germline. This CDR3 has 15 residues. CDR3 amino acids: CAISERGLGTDTQYF. DNA of the CDR3: TGTGCCATCAGTGAGAGGGGGCTGGGGACAGATACGCAGTATTTT.

The J gene is TRBJ2-3, the V gene TRBV6-6, with D perhaps TRBD2 (6 bases). V shed 6 bases and J shed 6 bases, with 10 bases lying between them. This CDR3 comprises 12 residues. From germline, CDR1 is MNHNY and CDR2 SVGAGI (reference sequence). DNA of the CDR3: TGTGCCAGCAGGCAAGGAGGGGATACGCAGTATTTT. Its translation is CASRQGGDTQYF.

Comment on this clone: This sample includes further DNA sequences coding for the same CDR3. The V call is TRBV7-9, the J call TRBJ2-3; TRBD1 matches at 10 bases. Unmatched junction bases numbered 0, after V lost 3 bases and J lost 3 bases. This CDR3 is 14 amino acids long. Per the germline V gene, CDR1 is SEHNR and CDR2 is FQNEAQ (reference sequence). The CDR3 sequence: CASSLDRGTDTQYF. The CDR3 DNA sequence: TGTGCCAGCAGCTTGGACAGGGGGACAGATACGCAGTATTTT.

The chain recombines TRBV6-5 with TRBJ1-2; TRBD1 matches 8 bases. V gave up 2 bases and J gave up 4 bases; unmatched junction bases: 9. This CDR3 is 16 amino acids long. Germline CDR1 and CDR2: MNHEY and SVGAGI. As DNA, the CDR3 is TGTGCCAGCAGTTACGAGGTCAGGGGGCGGGCCTATGGCTACACCTTC. Translating gives CASSYEVRGRAYGYTF.

The CDR3 DNA follows: TGTGCCACAGGGGACCGGGCGACCCAGTACTTC. Protein: CATGDRATQYF. The chain has TRBV19 and TRBJ2-5, with D tentatively TRBD1 (6 bases). Germline V gene sequence: CDR1 LNHDA, CDR2 SQIVND (reference sequence). Trimming removed 10 bases at V and 7 bases at J, with 13 bases between. The CDR3 is made up of 11 amino acids.